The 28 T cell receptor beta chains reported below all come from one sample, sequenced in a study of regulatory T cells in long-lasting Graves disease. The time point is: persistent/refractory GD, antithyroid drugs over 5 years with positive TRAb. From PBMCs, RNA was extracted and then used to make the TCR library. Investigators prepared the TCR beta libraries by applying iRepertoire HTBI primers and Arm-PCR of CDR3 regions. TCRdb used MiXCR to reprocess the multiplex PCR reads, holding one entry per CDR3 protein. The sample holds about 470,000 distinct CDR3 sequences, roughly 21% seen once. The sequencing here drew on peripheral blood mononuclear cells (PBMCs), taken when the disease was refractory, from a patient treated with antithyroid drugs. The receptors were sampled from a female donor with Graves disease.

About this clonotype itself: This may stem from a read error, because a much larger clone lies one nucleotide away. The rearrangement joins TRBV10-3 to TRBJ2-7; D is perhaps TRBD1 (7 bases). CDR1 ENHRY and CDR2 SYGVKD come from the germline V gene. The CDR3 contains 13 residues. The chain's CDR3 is CAIRSGQDYKQYF. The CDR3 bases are TGTGCCATCAGGTCTGGACAGGACTACAAGCAGTACTTC.

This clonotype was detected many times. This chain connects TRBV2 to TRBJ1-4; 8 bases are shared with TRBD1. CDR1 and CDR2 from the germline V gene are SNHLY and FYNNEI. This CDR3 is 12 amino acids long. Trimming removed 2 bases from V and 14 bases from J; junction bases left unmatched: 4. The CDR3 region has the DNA TGTGCCAGCAGTGAAACCCGGGACAGGCTGTTTTTT. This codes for CASSETRDRLFF. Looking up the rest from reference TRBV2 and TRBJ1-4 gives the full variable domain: EPEVTQTPSHQVTQMGQEVILRCVPISNHLYFYWYRQILGQKVEFLVSFYNNEISEKSEIFDDQFSVERPDGSNFTLKIRSTKLEDSAMYFCASSETRDRLFFGSGTQLSVL.

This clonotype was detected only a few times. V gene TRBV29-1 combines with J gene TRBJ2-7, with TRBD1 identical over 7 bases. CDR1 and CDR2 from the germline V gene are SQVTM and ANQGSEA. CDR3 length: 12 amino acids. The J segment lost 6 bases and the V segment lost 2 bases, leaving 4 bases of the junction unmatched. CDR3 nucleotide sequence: TGCAGCGTTGAAACGGCAGGGGGCGAGCAGTACTTC. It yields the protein CSVETAGGEQYF.

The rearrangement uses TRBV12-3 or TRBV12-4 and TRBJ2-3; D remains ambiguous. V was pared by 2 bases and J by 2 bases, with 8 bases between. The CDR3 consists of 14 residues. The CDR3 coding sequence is TGTGCCAGCAGTTTAAGGTCAGCCACAGATACGCAGTATTTT. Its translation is CASSLRSATDTQYF.

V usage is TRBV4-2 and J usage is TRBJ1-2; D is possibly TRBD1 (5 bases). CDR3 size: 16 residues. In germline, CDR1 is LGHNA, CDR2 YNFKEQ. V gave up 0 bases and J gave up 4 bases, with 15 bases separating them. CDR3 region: CASSQDFGAASYGYTF. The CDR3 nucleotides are TGTGCCAGCAGCCAAGATTTCGGGGCGGCGAGCTATGGCTACACCTTC.

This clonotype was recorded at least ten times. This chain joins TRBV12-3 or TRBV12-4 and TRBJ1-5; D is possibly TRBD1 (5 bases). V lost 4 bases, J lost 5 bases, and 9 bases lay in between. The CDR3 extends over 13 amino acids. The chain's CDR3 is CASSSGADQPQHF. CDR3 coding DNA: TGTGCCAGCAGTTCCGGGGCGGATCAGCCCCAGCATTTT.

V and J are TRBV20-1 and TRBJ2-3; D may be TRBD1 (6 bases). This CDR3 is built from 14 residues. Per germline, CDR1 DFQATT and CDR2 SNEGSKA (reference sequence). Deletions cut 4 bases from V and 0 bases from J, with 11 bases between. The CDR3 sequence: CSANPGHSTDTQYF. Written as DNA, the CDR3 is TGCAGTGCTAATCCGGGACACAGCACAGATACGCAGTATTTT.

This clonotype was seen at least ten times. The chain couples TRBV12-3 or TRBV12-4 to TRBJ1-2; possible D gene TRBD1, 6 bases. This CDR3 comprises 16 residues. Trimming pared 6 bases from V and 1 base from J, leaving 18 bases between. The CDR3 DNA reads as TGTGCCAGCAGCCCTTGGGGCCTAGGGGGTAACTATGGCTACACCTTC. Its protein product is CASSPWGLGGNYGYTF.

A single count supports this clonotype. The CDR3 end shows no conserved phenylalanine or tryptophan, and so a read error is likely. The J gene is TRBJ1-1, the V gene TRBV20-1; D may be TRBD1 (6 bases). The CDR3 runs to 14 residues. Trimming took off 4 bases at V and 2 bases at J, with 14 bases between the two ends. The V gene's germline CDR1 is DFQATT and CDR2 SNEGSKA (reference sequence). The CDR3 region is CSATRGGINTEAFL. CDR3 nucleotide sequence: TGCAGTGCTACAAGAGGGGGGATAAACACTGAAGCTTTCCTT.

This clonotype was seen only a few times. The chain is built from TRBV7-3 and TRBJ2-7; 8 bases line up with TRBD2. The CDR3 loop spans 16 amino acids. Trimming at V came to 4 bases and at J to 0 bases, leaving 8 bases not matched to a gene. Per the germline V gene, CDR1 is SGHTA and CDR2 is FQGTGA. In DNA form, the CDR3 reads TGTGCCAGCAGCTCCCTGGGTAGCGGGAACTCCTACGAGCAGTACTTC. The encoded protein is CASSSLGSGNSYEQYF. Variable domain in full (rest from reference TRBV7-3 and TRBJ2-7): GAGVSQTPSNKVTEKGKYVELRCDPISGHTALYWYRQSLGQGPEFLIYFQGTGAADDSGLPNDRFFAVRPEGSVSTLKIQRTERGDSAVYLCASSSLGSGNSYEQYFGPGTRLTVT.

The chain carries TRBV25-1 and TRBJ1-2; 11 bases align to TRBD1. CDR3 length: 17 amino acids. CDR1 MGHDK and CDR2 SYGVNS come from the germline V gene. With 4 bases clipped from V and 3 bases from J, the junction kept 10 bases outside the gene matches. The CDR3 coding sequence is TGTGCCAGCAGTGGTGGGACAGGGGGTTACTCTTACTATGGCTACACCTTC. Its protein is CASSGGTGGYSYYGYTF.

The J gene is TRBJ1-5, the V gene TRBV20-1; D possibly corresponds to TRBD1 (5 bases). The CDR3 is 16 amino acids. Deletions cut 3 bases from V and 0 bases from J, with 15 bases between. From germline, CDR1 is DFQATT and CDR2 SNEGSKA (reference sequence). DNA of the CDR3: TGCAGTGCTAGCCCTCTCGGGGGGGGTAGCAATCAGCCCCAGCATTTT. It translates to CSASPLGGGSNQPQHF.

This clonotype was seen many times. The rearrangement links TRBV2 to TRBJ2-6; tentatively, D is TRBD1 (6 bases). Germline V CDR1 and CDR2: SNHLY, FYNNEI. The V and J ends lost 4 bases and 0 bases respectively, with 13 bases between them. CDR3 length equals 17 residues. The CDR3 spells CASSAEQGSSGANVLTF. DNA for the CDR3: TGTGCCAGCAGTGCAGAACAGGGTAGCTCTGGGGCCAACGTCCTGACTTTC.

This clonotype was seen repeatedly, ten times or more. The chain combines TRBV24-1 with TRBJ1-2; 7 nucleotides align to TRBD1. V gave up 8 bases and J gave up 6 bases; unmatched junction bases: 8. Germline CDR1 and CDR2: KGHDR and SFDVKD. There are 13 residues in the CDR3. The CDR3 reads CATKETGTDGYTF. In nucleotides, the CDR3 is TGTGCCACCAAGGAGACCGGGACAGATGGCTACACCTTC.

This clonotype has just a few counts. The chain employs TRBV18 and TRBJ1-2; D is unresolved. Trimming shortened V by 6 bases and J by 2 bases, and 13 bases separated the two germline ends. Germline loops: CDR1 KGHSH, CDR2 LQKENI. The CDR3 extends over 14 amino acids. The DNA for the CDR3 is TGTGCCAGCTCCCCAACATTTGCCAACTATGGCTACACCTTC. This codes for CASSPTFANYGYTF.

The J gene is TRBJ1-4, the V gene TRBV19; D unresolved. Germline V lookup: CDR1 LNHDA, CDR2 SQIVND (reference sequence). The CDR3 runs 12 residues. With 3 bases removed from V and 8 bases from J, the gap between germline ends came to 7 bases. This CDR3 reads CASSIGNEKLFF. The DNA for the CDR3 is TGTGCCAGTAGTATTGGGAACGAAAAACTGTTTTTT.

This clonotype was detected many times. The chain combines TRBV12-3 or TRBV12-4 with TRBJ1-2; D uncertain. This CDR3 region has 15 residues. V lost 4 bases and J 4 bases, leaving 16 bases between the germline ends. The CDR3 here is CASSSRSLIGYGYTF. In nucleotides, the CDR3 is TGTGCCAGCAGTTCTCGGTCCCTAATCGGCTATGGCTACACCTTC.

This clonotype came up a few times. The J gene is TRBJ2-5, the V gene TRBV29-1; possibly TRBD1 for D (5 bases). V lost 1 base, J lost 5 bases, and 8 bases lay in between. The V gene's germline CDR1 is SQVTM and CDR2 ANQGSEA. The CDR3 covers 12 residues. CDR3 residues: CSVEVDTETQYF. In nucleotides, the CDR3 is TGCAGCGTTGAAGTGGACACCGAGACCCAGTACTTC.

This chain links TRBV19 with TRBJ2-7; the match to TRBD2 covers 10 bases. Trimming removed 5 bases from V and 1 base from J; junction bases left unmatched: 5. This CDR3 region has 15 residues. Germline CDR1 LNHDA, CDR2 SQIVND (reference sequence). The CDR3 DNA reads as TGTGCCAGTAGTCCAGGGACTAGCGTATCCTACGAGCAGTACTTC. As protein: CASSPGTSVSYEQYF.

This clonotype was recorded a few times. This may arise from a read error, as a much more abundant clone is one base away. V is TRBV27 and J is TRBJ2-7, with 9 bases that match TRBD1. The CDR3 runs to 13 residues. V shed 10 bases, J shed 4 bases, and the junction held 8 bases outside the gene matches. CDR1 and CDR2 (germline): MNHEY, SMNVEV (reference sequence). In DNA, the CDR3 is TGTGCCAACAGACTTGACAGGGGGTACGAGCAGTACTTC. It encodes CANRLDRGYEQYF.

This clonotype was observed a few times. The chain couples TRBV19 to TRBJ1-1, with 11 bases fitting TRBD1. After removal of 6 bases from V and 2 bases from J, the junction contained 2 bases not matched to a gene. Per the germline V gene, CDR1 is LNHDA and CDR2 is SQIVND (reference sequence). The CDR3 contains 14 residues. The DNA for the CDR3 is TGTGCCAGTAGCGGGACAGGGGGTAACACTGAAGCTTTCTTT. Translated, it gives CASSGTGGNTEAFF.

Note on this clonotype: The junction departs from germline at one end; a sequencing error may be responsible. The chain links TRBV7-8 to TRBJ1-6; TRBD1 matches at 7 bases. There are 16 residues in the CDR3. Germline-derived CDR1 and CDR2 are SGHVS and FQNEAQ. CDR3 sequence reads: CASGLGTAQNNSPLHF. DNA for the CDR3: TGTGCCAGCGGCTTAGGGACAGCACAGAATAATTCACCCCTCCACTTT. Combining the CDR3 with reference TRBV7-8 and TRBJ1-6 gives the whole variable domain GAGVSQSPRYKVAKRGQDVALRCDPISGHVSLFWYQQALGQGPEFLTYFQNEAQLDKSGLPSDRFFAERPEGSVSTLKIQRTQQEDSAVYLCASGLGTAQNNSPLHFGNGTRLTVT.

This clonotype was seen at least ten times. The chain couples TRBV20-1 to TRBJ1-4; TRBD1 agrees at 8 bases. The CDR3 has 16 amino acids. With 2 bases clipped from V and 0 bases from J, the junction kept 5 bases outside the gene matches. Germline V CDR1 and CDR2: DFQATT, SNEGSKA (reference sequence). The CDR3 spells CSARLQGDATNEKLFF. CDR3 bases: TGCAGTGCTAGATTACAGGGGGATGCAACTAATGAAAAACTGTTTTTT.

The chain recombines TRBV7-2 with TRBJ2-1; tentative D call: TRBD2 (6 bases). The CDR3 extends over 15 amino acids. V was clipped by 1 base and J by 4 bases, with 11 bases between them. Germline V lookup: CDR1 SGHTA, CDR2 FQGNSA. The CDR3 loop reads CASSLGGGEYNEQFF. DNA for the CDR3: TGTGCCAGCAGCTTAGGGGGCGGGGAGTACAATGAGCAGTTCTTC.

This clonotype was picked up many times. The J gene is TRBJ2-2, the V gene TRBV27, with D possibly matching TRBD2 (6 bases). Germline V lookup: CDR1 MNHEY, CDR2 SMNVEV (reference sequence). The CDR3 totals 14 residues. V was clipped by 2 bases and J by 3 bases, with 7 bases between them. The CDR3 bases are TGTGCCAGCAGTTTAGGGGACTACACCGGGGAGCTGTTTTTT. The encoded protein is CASSLGDYTGELFF.

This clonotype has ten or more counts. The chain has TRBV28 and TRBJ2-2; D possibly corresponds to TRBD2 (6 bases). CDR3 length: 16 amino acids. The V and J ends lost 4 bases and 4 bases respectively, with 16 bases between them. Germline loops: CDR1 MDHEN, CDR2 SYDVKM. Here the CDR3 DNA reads TGTGCCAGCAGTTCTACGGAGGGTCGGTTCACCGGGGAGCTGTTTTTT. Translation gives CASSSTEGRFTGELFF.

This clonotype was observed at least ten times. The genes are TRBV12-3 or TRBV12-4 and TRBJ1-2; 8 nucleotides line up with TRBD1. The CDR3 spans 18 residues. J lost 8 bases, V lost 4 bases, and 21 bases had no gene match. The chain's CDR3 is CASSSSGTGDRTLLGYTF. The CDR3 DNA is TGTGCCAGCAGTTCATCCGGGACAGGAGATAGAACCCTCTTAGGCTACACCTTC.

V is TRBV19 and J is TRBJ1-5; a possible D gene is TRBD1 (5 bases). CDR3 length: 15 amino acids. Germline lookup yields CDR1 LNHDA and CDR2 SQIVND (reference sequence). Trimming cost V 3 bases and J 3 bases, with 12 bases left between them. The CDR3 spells CASSIVQGTNQPQHF. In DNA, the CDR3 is TGTGCCAGTAGTATCGTCCAGGGAACCAATCAGCCCCAGCATTTT.